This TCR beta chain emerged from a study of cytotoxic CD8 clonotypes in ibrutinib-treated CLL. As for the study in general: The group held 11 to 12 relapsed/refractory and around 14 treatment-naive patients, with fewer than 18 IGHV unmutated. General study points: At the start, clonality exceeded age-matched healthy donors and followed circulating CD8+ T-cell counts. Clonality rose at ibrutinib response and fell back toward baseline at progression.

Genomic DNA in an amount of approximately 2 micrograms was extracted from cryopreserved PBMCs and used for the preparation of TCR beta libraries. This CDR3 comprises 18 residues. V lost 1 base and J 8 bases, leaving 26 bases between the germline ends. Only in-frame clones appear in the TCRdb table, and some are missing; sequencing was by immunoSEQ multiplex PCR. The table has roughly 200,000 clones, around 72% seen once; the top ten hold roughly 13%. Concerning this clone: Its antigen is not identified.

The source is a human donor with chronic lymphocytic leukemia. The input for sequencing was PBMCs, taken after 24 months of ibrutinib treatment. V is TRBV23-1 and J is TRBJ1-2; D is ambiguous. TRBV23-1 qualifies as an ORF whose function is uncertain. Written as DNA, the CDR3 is TGCGCCAGCAGTCAATGCCGGGGAGGGCGCAGTTGTCCGGGAGGCTACACCTTC. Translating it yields CASSQCRGGRSCPGGYTF.